The 20 T cell receptor beta chains given below trace back to one sample, sequenced in a study of cytomegalovirus exposure and HLA in healthy donors. Both 60 Vbeta primers and 13 Jbeta primers went into the PCR. This table comes from immunoSEQ multiplex PCR, and its TCRdb copy is limited to in-frame clones, with some not included. The sample carries 65,000 to 85,000 clones, about 80% recorded once. Sequencing was carried out using PBMCs. The source is a man aged 50-59 years in good health and CMV-seropositive.

This chain joins TRBV7-2 and TRBJ2-5; 7 bases match TRBD2. J was trimmed by 1 base and V by 3 bases; bases with no gene match: 5. This CDR3 has 15 residues. Germline V gene sequence: CDR1 SGHTA, CDR2 FQGNSA. The CDR3 DNA sequence: TGTGCCAGCAGCTTTTTCCGACTAGCCCAAGAGACCCAGTACTTC. This encodes CASSFFRLAQETQYF. The full variable domain, its missing parts supplied by reference TRBV7-2 and TRBJ2-5, is GAGVSQSPSNKVTEKGKDVELRCDPISGHTALYWYRQSLGQGLEFLIYFQGNSAPDKSGLPSDRFSAERTGGSVSTLTIQRTQQEDSAVYLCASSFFRLAQETQYFGPGTRLLVL.

The rearrangement uses TRBV19 and TRBJ1-5, with 10 bases that match TRBD1. CDR1 is LNHDA and CDR2 is SQIVND in the germline V gene (reference sequence). J was trimmed by 6 bases and V by 4 bases; bases with no gene match: 9. CDR3 size: 16 residues. CDR3 loop: CASSSPGTGVVQPQHF. The CDR3 DNA reads TGTGCCAGTAGTAGCCCCGGGACAGGGGTGGTTCAGCCCCAGCATTTT.

The chain joins TRBV14 to TRBJ1-3; 7 nucleotides align to TRBD1. The germline V gene has CDR1 SGHDN and CDR2 FVKESK. This CDR3 region has 15 residues. Unmatched junction bases numbered 6, after V lost 0 bases and J lost 7 bases. CDR3 residues: CASSQDRARGNTIYF. The CDR3, as DNA: TGTGCCAGCAGCCAAGATCGCGCCAGGGGGAACACCATATATTTT.

V and J are TRBV15 and TRBJ1-5; D might be TRBD1 (5 bases). The CDR3 loop spans 14 amino acids. The V gene's germline CDR1 is LNHNV and CDR2 YYDKDF (reference sequence). Trimming shortened V by 3 bases and J by 6 bases, and 12 bases separated the two germline ends. This CDR3 is CATSSAQGPQPQHF. CDR3 DNA: TGTGCCACCAGCAGTGCTCAGGGTCCTCAGCCCCAGCATTTT.

The chain combines TRBV5-4 with TRBJ2-2; 12 bases line up with TRBD2. Germline trimming cut 4 bases from V and 1 base from J; bases unmatched to any gene: 5. Looked up from germline, CDR1 is SGHNT and CDR2 is YYREEE (reference sequence). The CDR3 loop spans 17 amino acids. CDR3: CASSPKGLAGNTGELFF. CDR3 sequence (DNA): TGTGCCAGCAGCCCTAAGGGACTAGCGGGGAACACCGGGGAGCTGTTTTTT.

As to this clone: One end of the junction does not line up with germline, which may come from a read error. J is TRBJ2-6 and V is TRBV7-2; 10 bases are a match to TRBD2. The length of the CDR3 is 15 residues. Germline CDR1 SGHTA, CDR2 FQGNSA. The CDR3, as DNA: TGTGCCAGCAGCCGGACAGCGGGGGGGGCCAACGGCCTGACTTTC. Translating it yields CASSRTAGGANGLTF.

This chain connects TRBV5-4 to TRBJ2-5; 7 bases agree with TRBD1. The J call is in doubt because the DNA end fits TRBJ2-7 better. Germline V lookup: CDR1 SGHNT, CDR2 YYREEE (reference sequence). This CDR3 region has 15 residues. The CDR3 region is CASSLAEGGVYEQYF. For the CDR3, the DNA is TGTGCCAGCAGCTTGGCCGAAGGGGGCGTCTACGAGCAGTACTTC.

Here the CDR3 reads CAISVGQGETQYF. CDR3 bases: TGTGCCATCAGTGTGGGACAGGGGGAGACCCAGTACTTC. The chain carries TRBV10-3 and TRBJ2-5; 10 positions match TRBD1. The CDR3 length is 13 residues. The germline V gene encodes CDR1 ENHRY and CDR2 SYGVKD. V gave up 4 bases and J gave up 5 bases; unmatched junction bases: 1.

The chain uses TRBV4-1 and TRBJ2-2, with 7 bases matching TRBD1. This CDR3 is 16 amino acids long. V dropped 2 bases and J dropped 1; count of bases not matched to a gene: 4. The germline CDR1 and CDR2 sequences are MGHRA and YSYEKL. CDR3 DNA: TGCGCCAGCAGCCAACCTGACAGGGAGAACACCGGGGAGCTGTTTTTT. Translated: CASSQPDRENTGELFF.

In this sample, this clone turned up once. The J gene is TRBJ1-5, the V gene TRBV30, with a tentative D call TRBD1 (5 bases). This CDR3 comprises 14 residues. V was cut by 2 bases and J by 9 bases, with 17 bases left in between. Germline CDR1 and CDR2: GTSNPN and SVGIG (reference sequence). CDR3: CAWSLGGMELPQHF. Written as DNA, the CDR3 is TGTGCCTGGAGTCTCGGGGGGATGGAATTGCCCCAGCATTTT.

This chain links TRBV7-3 with TRBJ2-2, with 8 bases that match TRBD2. V trimming: 2 bases; J trimming: 4 bases; junction bases outside the gene matches: 6. Germline V gene data show CDR1 as SGHTA and CDR2 as FQGTGA. The CDR3 length is 16 residues. CDR3 sequence: CASSLAGGTSTGELFF. The CDR3 region has the DNA TGTGCCAGCAGCTTAGCGGGCGGGACTAGCACCGGGGAGCTGTTTTTT.

This clone was detected a few times. Germline is not matched at one junction end, which may reflect a read error. The rearrangement links TRBV30 to TRBJ2-6, with 8 positions matching TRBD2. The CDR3 is made up of 17 amino acids. Germline V gene lookup returns CDR1 GTSNPN and CDR2 SVGIG (reference sequence). In DNA, the CDR3 is TGTGCCTGGAGTGTTCTACGGACTAGCTCTGGGGCCAACGGCCTGACTTTC. It translates to CAWSVLRTSSGANGLTF.

In this sample, this clone turned up once. CDR3 sequence reads: CAWTHRGPGGYLNTEAFF. CDR3 DNA sequence: TGTGCCTGGACTCACAGGGGGCCCGGAGGTTACCTGAACACTGAAGCTTTCTTT. The V call is TRBV30, the J call TRBJ1-1; 9 bases are a match to TRBD1. This CDR3 comprises 18 residues. Germline lookup yields CDR1 GTSNPN and CDR2 SVGIG (reference sequence). V lost 4 bases, J lost 0 bases, and 15 bases stayed unmatched.

This chain uses TRBV5-1 with TRBJ1-1, with TRBD1 matching 9 bases. The CDR3 loop spans 15 amino acids. Germline CDR1 reads SGHRS; CDR2 reads YFSETQ. V was clipped by 4 bases and J by 0 bases; unmatched bases: 4. CDR3: CASSLGTGLNTEAFF. The CDR3 DNA is TGCGCCAGCAGCCTAGGGACAGGGCTGAACACTGAAGCTTTCTTT.

This chain uses TRBV21-1 with TRBJ2-7; the table's D call, TRBD2, has no DNA check behind it. TRBV21-1 corresponds to a pseudogene. The CDR3 extends over 17 amino acids. The CDR3 coding sequence is TGTGCCAGCAAACTACAACCTAGCGGGAGGGAATACTACGAGCAGTACTTC. It codes for CASKLQPSGREYYEQYF.

The rearrangement links TRBV6-5 to TRBJ1-5; D may be TRBD1 (6 bases). This CDR3 contains 14 residues. Per germline, CDR1 MNHEY and CDR2 SVGAGI. V gave up 5 bases and J gave up 5 bases, with 13 bases separating them. In nucleotides, the CDR3 is TGTGCCAGCAGTCAAATCAGGGGAGATCAGCCCCAGCATTTT. Its translation is CASSQIRGDQPQHF.

V is TRBV7-3 and J is TRBJ2-2; tentatively, D is TRBD2 (5 bases). Per germline, CDR1 SGHTA and CDR2 FQGTGA. Trimming removed 5 bases from V and 3 bases from J, with 16 bases in between. CDR3 length equals 16 residues. This CDR3 is CASSLLPGGDTGELFF. CDR3 bases: TGTGCCAGCAGCCTTCTCCCAGGAGGAGACACCGGGGAGCTGTTTTTT.

This clone appeared a single time. The rearrangement uses TRBV2 and TRBJ2-5, with TRBD1 identical over 12 bases. V trimming: 6 bases; J trimming: 5 bases; junction bases outside the gene matches: 1. CDR1 and CDR2 from the germline V gene are SNHLY and FYNNEI. CDR3 length equals 13 residues. As DNA, the CDR3 is TGTGCCAGCAGGGGACAGGGGGCCGAGACCCAGTACTTC. Protein product: CASRGQGAETQYF.

The chain uses TRBV11-3 and TRBJ2-5; 7 nucleotides align to TRBD1. This CDR3 is 15 amino acids long. After removal of 1 base from V and 4 bases from J, the junction contained 6 bases not matched to a gene. Germline V gene lookup returns CDR1 SGHNT and CDR2 YENEEA. CDR3: CASSLGLQGPETQYF. As DNA, the CDR3 is TGTGCCAGCAGCTTAGGCCTACAGGGGCCAGAGACCCAGTACTTC.

This sequence joins TRBV27 and TRBJ2-5, with a possible D match to TRBD1 (6 bases). The CDR3 is 14 residues long. Germline lookup yields CDR1 MNHEY and CDR2 SMNVEV (reference sequence). Trimming took off 8 bases at V and 2 bases at J, with 15 bases between the two ends. CDR3 DNA sequence: TGTGCCAGCGGACGCCCCGGGACACAAGAGACCCAGTACTTC. Its protein is CASGRPGTQETQYF.